Included here is one T cell receptor beta chain sequence, with context. The antigen remains undetermined. Germline CDR1 and CDR2: SEHNR and FQNEAQ (reference sequence). The V gene lost 4 bases and the J gene lost 0 bases, with 7 bases spanning the gap. CDR3 length: 14 amino acids. The data stem from a study of OX40 agonist ivuxolimab in advanced cancers. Study details: Patients were infused with ivuxolimab every 2 weeks at 0.01 to 10 mg/kg. Three patients responded partially, comprising one with hepatocellular carcinoma and two with cutaneous melanoma. Study-wide results and caveats: Antigen specificity remained undetermined for the expanded peripheral T cells.

The protocol was immunoSEQ multiplex PCR, while the TCRdb copy is restricted to in-frame clones and leaves out a portion. The repertoire holds under 100,000 clones, with 81% as singletons. The genes are TRBV7-9 and TRBJ1-3, with no clear D. This TCR derives from an adult with an advanced solid tumor such as melanoma, head and neck, liver or kidney cancer. The specimen was CD4+ or CD8+ T cells sorted from blood, collected in a trial of the OX40 agonist ivuxolimab. In DNA, the CDR3 is TGTGCCAGCAGCTCTGTCAGCTCTGGAAACACCATATATTTT. Its translation: CASSSVSSGNTIYF. Full variable domain (missing parts from reference TRBV7-9 and TRBJ1-3): DTGVSQNPRHKITKRGQNVTFRCDPISEHNRLYWYRQTLGQGPEFLTYFQNEAQLEKSRLLSDRFSAERPKGSFSTLEIQRTEQGDSAMYLCASSSVSSGNTIYFGEGSWLTVV.